This is a list of T cell receptor beta chains from one sample in a study of cytomegalovirus exposure and HLA in healthy donors. The repertoire was sequenced with immunoSEQ multiplex PCR; TCRdb's copy has only in-frame clones and lacks some. The top ten clones hold more than 5% of a sample with some 130,000 clones, roughly 90% of them seen once. Sequenced sample: PBMCs. All receptors derive from a young woman in good health and CMV-seropositive. Both conserved end residues are part of each CDR3. The D gene is left open where the match is weak. Part of the rows lack a size; the others show once, few, many or a class for expanded clones.

cdr3_length: 14
j_call: TRBJ2-5
clone_size: .
d_call: .
v_call: TRBV19
cdr3_nt: TGTGCCAGTAGTATCCAGGGTGGACAAGGGACCCAGTACTTC
cdr3_aa: CASSIQGGQGTQYF

cdr3_length: 13
j_call: TRBJ2-7
clone_size: .
d_call: TRBD1
v_call: TRBV7-6
cdr3_nt: TGTGCCAGCAGCCCCACAGGGGGAGACGAGCAGTACTTC
cdr3_aa: CASSPTGGDEQYF

cdr3_length: 16
j_call: TRBJ2-1
clone_size: .
d_call: .
v_call: TRBV7-9
cdr3_nt: TGTGCCAGCAGCCCACCCCAGGGGGGAGCCCCGCGGGAGCAGTTCTTC
cdr3_aa: CASSPPQGGAPREQFF

cdr3_length: 15
j_call: TRBJ2-5
clone_size: .
d_call: TRBD2
v_call: TRBV5-1
cdr3_nt: TGCGCCAGCAGGGAAGAGCGGGGGGAAGGAGAGACCCAGTACTTC
cdr3_aa: CASREERGEGETQYF

cdr3_length: 15
j_call: TRBJ1-5
clone_size: .
d_call: .
v_call: TRBV27
cdr3_nt: TGTGCCAGCAGCCCAACGGGGGGGGTTCATCAGCCCCAGCATTTT
cdr3_aa: CASSPTGGVHQPQHF

cdr3_length: 13
j_call: TRBJ2-3
clone_size: once
d_call: .
v_call: TRBV6-5
cdr3_nt: TGTGCCAGCAGTTACGGGGCTCCAGATACGCAGTATTTT
cdr3_aa: CASSYGAPDTQYF

cdr3_length: 15
j_call: TRBJ1-5
clone_size: .
d_call: .
v_call: TRBV7-9
cdr3_nt: TGTGCCAGCAGCTCACAAGACGGAGGGCATCAGCCCCAGCATTTT
cdr3_aa: CASSSQDGGHQPQHF

cdr3_length: 17
j_call: TRBJ1-2
clone_size: .
d_call: .
v_call: TRBV4-1
cdr3_nt: TGCGCCAGCAGCCACGGGTGGTTGGGGGCAGCTAACTATGGCTACACCTTC
cdr3_aa: CASSHGWLGAANYGYTF

cdr3_length: 14
j_call: TRBJ1-5
clone_size: .
d_call: .
v_call: TRBV27
cdr3_nt: TGTGCCAGCAGTTTGCACAGGGACGGACAGCCCCAGCATTTT
cdr3_aa: CASSLHRDGQPQHF

cdr3_length: 18
j_call: TRBJ1-2
clone_size: .
d_call: .
v_call: TRBV4-1
cdr3_nt: TGCGCCAGCAGCCAAGCACCCCCCTCCGGGGGGCTGGGCTATGGCTACACCTTC
cdr3_aa: CASSQAPPSGGLGYGYTF

cdr3_length: 17
j_call: TRBJ1-1
clone_size: .
d_call: TRBD1
v_call: TRBV2
cdr3_nt: TGTGCCAGCAGTGATCTGGACAGGGATATTTGGGAGACTGAAGCTTTCTTT
cdr3_aa: CASSDLDRDIWETEAFF

cdr3_length: 16
j_call: TRBJ1-2
clone_size: .
d_call: TRBD1
v_call: TRBV30
cdr3_nt: TGTGCCTGGAGTGGGGACAGCAAAATTTTACCTTATGGCTACACCTTC
cdr3_aa: CAWSGDSKILPYGYTF

cdr3_length: 15
j_call: TRBJ1-5
clone_size: .
d_call: .
v_call: TRBV5-6
cdr3_nt: TGTGCCAGCAGCTTGGCGGGGGGCATAGGTCAGCCCCAGCATTTT
cdr3_aa: CASSLAGGIGQPQHF

cdr3_length: 13
j_call: TRBJ2-1
clone_size: .
d_call: .
v_call: TRBV14
cdr3_nt: TGTGCCAGCAGTCCTCAGGGTTACAATGAGCAGTTCTTC
cdr3_aa: CASSPQGYNEQFF

cdr3_length: 14
j_call: TRBJ1-5
clone_size: .
d_call: .
v_call: TRBV30
cdr3_nt: TGTGCCTGGAGTGGGGGCTATGGCAATCAGCCCCAGCATTTT
cdr3_aa: CAWSGGYGNQPQHF

cdr3_length: 12
j_call: TRBJ1-4
clone_size: .
d_call: .
v_call: TRBV18
cdr3_nt: TGTGCCAGCTCACCTAGGAGTGAAAAACTGTTTTTT
cdr3_aa: CASSPRSEKLFF

cdr3_length: 19
j_call: TRBJ1-2
clone_size: .
d_call: TRBD1
v_call: TRBV27
cdr3_nt: TGTGCCAGCAGATTCGTCGGGACAGGGGGCCACTTATTTAACTATGGCTACACCTTC
cdr3_aa: CASRFVGTGGHLFNYGYTF

cdr3_length: 21
j_call: TRBJ1-3
clone_size: .
d_call: TRBD1
v_call: TRBV15
cdr3_nt: TGTGCCACCAGCAGGAGGGGTTTCCGGGACAGGGGGCAGCTCAGTGGAAACACCATATATTTT
cdr3_aa: CATSRRGFRDRGQLSGNTIYF

cdr3_length: 12
j_call: TRBJ2-2
clone_size: .
d_call: .
v_call: TRBV30
cdr3_nt: TGTGCCTGGAATCCGGACACCGGGGAGCTGTTTTTT
cdr3_aa: CAWNPDTGELFF

cdr3_length: 16
j_call: TRBJ2-7
clone_size: .
d_call: TRBD2
v_call: TRBV27
cdr3_nt: TGTGCCAGCAGTTTGGTACCCCCCGGGACTAGCGTCGAGCAGTACTTC
cdr3_aa: CASSLVPPGTSVEQYF

cdr3_length: 16
j_call: TRBJ2-3
clone_size: .
d_call: TRBD2
v_call: TRBV5-6
cdr3_nt: TGTGCCAGCAGCTTGGGGCGGGAGACTAGCACAGATACGCAGTATTTT
cdr3_aa: CASSLGRETSTDTQYF

cdr3_length: 14
j_call: TRBJ2-7
clone_size: .
d_call: .
v_call: TRBV30
cdr3_nt: TGTGCCTGGAGCCAATCCCACAATGGCTACGAGCAGTACTTC
cdr3_aa: CAWSQSHNGYEQYF

cdr3_length: 15
j_call: TRBJ2-7
clone_size: .
d_call: TRBD1
v_call: TRBV6-5
cdr3_nt: TGTGCCAGCAGTTATACAAGGACAGGGGGCTACGAGCAGTACTTC
cdr3_aa: CASSYTRTGGYEQYF

cdr3_length: 16
j_call: TRBJ2-7
clone_size: .
d_call: TRBD2
v_call: TRBV7-2
cdr3_nt: TGTGCCAGCAGCCCCGATAGCGGGAGTAGGTCCTACGAGCAGTACTTC
cdr3_aa: CASSPDSGSRSYEQYF